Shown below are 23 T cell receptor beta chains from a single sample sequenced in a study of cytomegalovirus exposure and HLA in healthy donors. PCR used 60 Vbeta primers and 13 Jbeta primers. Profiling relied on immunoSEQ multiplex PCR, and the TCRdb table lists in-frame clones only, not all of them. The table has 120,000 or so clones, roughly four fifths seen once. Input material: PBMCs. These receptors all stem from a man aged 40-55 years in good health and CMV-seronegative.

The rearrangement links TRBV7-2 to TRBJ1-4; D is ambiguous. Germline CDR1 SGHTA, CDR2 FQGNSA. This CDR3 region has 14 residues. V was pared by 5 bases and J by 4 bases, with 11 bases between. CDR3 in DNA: TGTGCCAGCAGCGCCGCCGGAGGTAATGAAAAACTGTTTTTT. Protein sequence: CASSAAGGNEKLFF.

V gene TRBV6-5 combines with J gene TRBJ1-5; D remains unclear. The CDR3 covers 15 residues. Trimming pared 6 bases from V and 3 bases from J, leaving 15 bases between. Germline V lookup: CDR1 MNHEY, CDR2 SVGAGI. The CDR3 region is CASREVGFDNQPQHF. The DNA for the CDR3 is TGTGCCAGCAGAGAGGTGGGTTTCGACAATCAGCCCCAGCATTTT.

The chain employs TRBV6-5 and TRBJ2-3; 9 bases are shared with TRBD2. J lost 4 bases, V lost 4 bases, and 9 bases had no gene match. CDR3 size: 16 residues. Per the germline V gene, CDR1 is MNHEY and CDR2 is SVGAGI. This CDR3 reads CASSWLAGAGPDTQYF. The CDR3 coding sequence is TGTGCCAGCAGTTGGTTAGCGGGGGCGGGCCCAGATACGCAGTATTTT.

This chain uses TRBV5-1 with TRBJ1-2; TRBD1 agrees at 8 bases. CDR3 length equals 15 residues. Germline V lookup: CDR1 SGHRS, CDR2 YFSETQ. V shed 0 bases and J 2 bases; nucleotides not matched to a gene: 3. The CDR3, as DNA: TGCGCCAGCAGCTTGGGGACAGGGTTAAACTATGGCTACACCTTC. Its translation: CASSLGTGLNYGYTF.

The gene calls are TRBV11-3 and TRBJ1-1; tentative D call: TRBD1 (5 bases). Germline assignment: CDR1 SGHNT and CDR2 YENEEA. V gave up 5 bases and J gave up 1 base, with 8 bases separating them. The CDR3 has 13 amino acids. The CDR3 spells CASSHGQNTEAFF. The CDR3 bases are TGTGCCAGCAGCCACGGACAGAACACTGAAGCTTTCTTT.

CDR3 amino acids: CASSIGPTGQPQHF. The CDR3, as DNA: TGTGCCAGTAGTATTGGTCCGACTGGGCAGCCCCAGCATTTT. The chain combines TRBV19 with TRBJ1-5; D is uncertain. Between the trimmed V and J ends, which lost 3 bases and 7 bases, there was a span of 13 bases. This CDR3 spans 14 amino acids. The germline gives CDR1 LNHDA, CDR2 SQIVND (reference sequence).

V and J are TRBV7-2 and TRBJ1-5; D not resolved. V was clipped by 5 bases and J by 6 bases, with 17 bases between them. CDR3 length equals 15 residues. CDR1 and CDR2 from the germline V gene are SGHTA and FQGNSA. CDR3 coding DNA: TGTGCCAGCAGCACACAAGTCACAGTGCGTCAGCCCCAGCATTTT. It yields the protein CASSTQVTVRQPQHF.

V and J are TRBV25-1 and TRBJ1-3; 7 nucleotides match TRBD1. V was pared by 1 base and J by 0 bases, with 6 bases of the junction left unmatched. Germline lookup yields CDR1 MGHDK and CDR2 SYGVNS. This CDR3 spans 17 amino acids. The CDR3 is CASSEFLGGVSGNTIYF. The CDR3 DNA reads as TGTGCCAGCAGTGAATTCTTAGGGGGCGTCTCTGGAAACACCATATATTTT.

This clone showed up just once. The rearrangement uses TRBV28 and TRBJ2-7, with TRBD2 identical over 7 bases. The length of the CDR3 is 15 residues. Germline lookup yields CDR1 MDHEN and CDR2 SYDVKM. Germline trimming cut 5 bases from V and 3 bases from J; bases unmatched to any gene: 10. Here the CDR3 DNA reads TGTGCCAGCAGTGGCGGGAGTTTTCGGGACTACGAGCAGTACTTC. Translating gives CASSGGSFRDYEQYF.

The DNA for the CDR3 is TGTGCCAGCTCACCCTCCGGGACTAGCGGGGCAGATACGCAGTATTTT. Its translation is CASSPSGTSGADTQYF. The chain has TRBV18 and TRBJ2-3; 13 bases are shared with TRBD2. Germline V gene data show CDR1 as KGHSH and CDR2 as LQKENI. Trimming at V came to 3 bases and at J to 4 bases, leaving 4 bases not matched to a gene. The CDR3 extends over 16 amino acids.

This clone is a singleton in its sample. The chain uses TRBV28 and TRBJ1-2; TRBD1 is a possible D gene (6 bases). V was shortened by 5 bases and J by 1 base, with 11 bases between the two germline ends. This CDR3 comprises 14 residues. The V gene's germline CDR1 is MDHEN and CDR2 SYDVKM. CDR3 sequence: CASSLRDNNYGYTF. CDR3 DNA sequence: TGTGCCAGCAGTCTGAGGGACAATAACTATGGCTACACCTTC.

CDR3: CASRKLAGGASDEQFF. CDR3 DNA: TGTGCCAGCAGGAAGCTAGCGGGAGGGGCGAGCGATGAGCAGTTCTTC. The chain is built from TRBV2 and TRBJ2-1; TRBD2 matches 12 bases. With V trimmed by 6 bases and J by 8 bases, 11 bases remained unmatched. Per germline, CDR1 SNHLY and CDR2 FYNNEI. The CDR3 runs to 16 residues.

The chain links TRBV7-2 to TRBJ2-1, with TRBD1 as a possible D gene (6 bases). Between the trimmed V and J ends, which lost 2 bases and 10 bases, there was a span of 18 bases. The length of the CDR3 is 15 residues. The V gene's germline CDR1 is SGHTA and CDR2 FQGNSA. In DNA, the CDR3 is TGTGCCAGCAGCTTAATGGAACAGGGTTTACGGGAGCAGTTCTTC. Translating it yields CASSLMEQGLREQFF.

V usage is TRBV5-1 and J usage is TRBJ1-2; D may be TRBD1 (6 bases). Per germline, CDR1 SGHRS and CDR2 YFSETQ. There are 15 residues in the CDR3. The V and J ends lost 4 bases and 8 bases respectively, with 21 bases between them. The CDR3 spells CASSNQGQGFDGYTF. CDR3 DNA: TGCGCCAGCAGCAATCAGGGGCAGGGATTTGACGGCTACACCTTC.

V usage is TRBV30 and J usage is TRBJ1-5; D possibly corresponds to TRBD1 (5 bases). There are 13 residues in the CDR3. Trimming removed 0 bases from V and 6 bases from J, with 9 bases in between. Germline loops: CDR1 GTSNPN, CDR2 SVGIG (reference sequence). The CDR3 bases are TGTGCCTGGAGTGTCAGGGATGGTCAGCCCCAGCATTTT. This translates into CAWSVRDGQPQHF.

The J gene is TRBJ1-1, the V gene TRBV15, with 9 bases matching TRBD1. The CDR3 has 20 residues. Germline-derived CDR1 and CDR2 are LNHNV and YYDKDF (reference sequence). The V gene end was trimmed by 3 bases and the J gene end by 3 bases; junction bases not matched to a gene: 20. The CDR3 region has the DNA TGTGCCACCAGCAGCGAACTAGCGGTGGGTACAGGGGGCCGGGACACTGAAGCTTTCTTT. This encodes CATSSELAVGTGGRDTEAFF.

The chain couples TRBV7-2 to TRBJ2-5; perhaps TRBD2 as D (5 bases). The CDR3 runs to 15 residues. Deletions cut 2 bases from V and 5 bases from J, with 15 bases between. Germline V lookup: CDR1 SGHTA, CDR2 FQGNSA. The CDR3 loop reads CASSLSPIRGETQYF. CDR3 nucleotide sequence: TGTGCCAGCAGCTTATCACCGATCAGAGGGGAGACCCAGTACTTC.

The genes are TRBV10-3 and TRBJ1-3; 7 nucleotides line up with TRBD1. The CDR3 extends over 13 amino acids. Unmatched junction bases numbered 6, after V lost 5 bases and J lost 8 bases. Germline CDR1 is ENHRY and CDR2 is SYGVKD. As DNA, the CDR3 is TGTGCCATCAGTAGAGACAGGGTGGACACCATATATTTT. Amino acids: CAISRDRVDTIYF.

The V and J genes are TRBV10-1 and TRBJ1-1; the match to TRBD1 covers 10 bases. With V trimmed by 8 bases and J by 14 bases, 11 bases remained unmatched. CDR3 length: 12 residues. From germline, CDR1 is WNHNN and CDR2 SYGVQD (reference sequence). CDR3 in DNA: TGCGCCAGCGGCCGTGGACAGGGGGGTGTGTTCTTT. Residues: CASGRGQGGVFF.

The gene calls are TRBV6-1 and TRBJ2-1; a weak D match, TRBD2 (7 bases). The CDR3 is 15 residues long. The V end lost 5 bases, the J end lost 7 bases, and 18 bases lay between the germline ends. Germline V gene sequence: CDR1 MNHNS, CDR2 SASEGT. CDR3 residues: CASSSGGAGENEQFF. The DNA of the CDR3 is TGTGCCAGCAGTTCCGGGGGCGCGGGAGAAAATGAGCAGTTCTTC.

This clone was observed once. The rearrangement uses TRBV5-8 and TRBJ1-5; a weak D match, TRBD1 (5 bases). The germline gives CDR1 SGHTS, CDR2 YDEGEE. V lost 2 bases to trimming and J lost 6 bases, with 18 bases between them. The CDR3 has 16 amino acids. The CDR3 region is CASSFGGLKPGQPQHF. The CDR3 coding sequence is TGTGCCAGCAGCTTTGGGGGACTGAAGCCGGGTCAGCCCCAGCATTTT.

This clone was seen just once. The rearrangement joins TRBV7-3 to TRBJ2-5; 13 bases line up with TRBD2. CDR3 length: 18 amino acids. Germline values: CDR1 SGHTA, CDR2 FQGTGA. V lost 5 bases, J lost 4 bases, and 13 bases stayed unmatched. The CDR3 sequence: CASSLIGLAGAGPETQYF. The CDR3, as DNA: TGTGCCAGCAGCCTAATAGGACTAGCGGGAGCGGGGCCAGAGACCCAGTACTTC.

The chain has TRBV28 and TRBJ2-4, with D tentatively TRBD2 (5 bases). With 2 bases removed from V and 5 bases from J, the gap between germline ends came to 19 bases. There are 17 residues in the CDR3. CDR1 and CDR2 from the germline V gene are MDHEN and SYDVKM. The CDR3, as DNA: TGTGCCAGCAGTTTAGGATCCGGGCCCGGCGGGCAAAACATTCAGTACTTC. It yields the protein CASSLGSGPGGQNIQYF.